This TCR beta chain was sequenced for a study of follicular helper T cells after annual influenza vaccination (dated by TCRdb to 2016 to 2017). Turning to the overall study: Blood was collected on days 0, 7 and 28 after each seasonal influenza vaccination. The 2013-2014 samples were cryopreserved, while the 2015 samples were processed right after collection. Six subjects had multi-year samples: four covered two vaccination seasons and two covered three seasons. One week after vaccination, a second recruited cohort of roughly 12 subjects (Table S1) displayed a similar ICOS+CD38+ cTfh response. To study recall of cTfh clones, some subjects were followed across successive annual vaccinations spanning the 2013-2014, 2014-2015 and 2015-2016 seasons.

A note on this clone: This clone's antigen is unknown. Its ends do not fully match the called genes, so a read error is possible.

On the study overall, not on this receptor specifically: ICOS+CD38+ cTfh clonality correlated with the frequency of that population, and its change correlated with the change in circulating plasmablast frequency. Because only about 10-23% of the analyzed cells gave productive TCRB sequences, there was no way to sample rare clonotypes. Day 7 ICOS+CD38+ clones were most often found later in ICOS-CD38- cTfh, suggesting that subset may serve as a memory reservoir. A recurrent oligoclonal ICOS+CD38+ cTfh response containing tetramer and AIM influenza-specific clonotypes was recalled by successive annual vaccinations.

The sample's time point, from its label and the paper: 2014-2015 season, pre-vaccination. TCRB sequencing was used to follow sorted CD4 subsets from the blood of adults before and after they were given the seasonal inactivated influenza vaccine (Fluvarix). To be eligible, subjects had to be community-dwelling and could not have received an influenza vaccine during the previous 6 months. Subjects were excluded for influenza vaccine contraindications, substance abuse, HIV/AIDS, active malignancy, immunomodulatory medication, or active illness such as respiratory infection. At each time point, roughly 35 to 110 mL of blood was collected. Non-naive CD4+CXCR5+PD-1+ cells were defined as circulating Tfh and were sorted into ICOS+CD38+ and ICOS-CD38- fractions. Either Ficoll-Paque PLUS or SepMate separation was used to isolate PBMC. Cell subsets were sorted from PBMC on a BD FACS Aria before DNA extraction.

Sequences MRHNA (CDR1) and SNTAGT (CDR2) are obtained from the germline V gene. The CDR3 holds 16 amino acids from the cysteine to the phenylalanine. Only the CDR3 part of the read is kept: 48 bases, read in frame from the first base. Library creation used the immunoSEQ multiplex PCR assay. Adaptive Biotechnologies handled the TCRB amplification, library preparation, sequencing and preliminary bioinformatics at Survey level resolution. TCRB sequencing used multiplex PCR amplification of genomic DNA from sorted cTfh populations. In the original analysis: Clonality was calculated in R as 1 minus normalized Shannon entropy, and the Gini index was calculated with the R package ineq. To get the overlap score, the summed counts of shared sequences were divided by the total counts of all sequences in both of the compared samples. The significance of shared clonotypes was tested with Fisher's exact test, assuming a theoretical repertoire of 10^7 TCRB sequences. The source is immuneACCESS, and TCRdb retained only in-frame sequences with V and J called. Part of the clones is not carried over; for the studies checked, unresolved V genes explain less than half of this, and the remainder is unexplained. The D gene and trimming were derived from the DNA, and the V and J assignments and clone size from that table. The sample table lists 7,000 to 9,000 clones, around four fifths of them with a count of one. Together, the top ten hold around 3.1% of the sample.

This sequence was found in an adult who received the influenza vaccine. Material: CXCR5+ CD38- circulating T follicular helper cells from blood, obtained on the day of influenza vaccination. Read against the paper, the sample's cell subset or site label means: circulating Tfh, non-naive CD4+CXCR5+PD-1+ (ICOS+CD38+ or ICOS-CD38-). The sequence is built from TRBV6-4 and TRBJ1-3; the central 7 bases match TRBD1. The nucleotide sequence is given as TGCCCCTCGCTGGGGGACAGATATCGCTCTGGAAACACCATATATTTT. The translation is CPSLGDRYRSGNTIYF.